One and the same sample provided the 20 T cell receptor beta chains below, sequenced in a study of blood T cell repertoires in COVID-19. Sequenced by immunoSEQ multiplex PCR; TCRdb stores in-frame clones only, minus some. The table shows some 400,000 clones, with 90% occurring only once. Sequenced: peripheral blood. The source of these receptors is a man younger than 35 with active or convalescent COVID-19.

The chain employs TRBV19 and TRBJ2-1; 8 bases line up with TRBD2. From germline, CDR1 is LNHDA and CDR2 SQIVND (reference sequence). Unmatched junction bases numbered 2, after V lost 3 bases and J lost 4 bases. The CDR3 contains 14 residues. CDR3 sequence reads: CASSMTGGYNEQFF. Written as DNA, the CDR3 is TGTGCCAGTAGTATGACGGGGGGGTACAATGAGCAGTTCTTC.

The chain joins TRBV6-2 or TRBV6-3 to TRBJ1-2; D is ambiguous. Trimming left V 5 bases short and J 1 base short, with 5 bases between. The CDR3 is 12 residues long. The V gene's germline CDR1 is MNHEY and CDR2 SVGEGT. In DNA, the CDR3 is TGTGCCAGCAGTCGACTTAACTATGGCTACACCTTC. Protein: CASSRLNYGYTF.

This chain links TRBV6-5 with TRBJ1-1, with TRBD1 as a possible D gene (6 bases). From germline, CDR1 is MNHEY and CDR2 SVGAGI. Trimming stripped 2 bases from V and 1 base from J, with 14 bases between. This CDR3 region has 16 residues. The CDR3 loop is CASSYDGGRPNTEAFF. CDR3 nucleotide sequence: TGTGCCAGCAGTTACGACGGGGGGCGACCGAACACTGAAGCTTTCTTT.

V is TRBV25-1 and J is TRBJ1-6; 8 bases match TRBD1. The CDR3 consists of 13 residues. V lost 7 bases to trimming and J lost 6 bases; unmatched junction nucleotides: 2. Germline values: CDR1 MGHDK, CDR2 SYGVNS. This chain's CDR3 is CASKTGVNSPLHF. CDR3 in DNA: TGTGCCAGCAAGACAGGGGTTAATTCACCCCTCCACTTT.

This chain joins TRBV5-1 and TRBJ1-4; no definite D call. Germline lookup yields CDR1 SGHRS and CDR2 YFSETQ. The CDR3 has 16 residues. V was pared by 6 bases and J by 2 bases, with 17 bases between. The DNA of the CDR3 is TGCGCCAGCAAAGAGACGTACTGGAGGACTAATGAAAAACTGTTTTTT. It yields the protein CASKETYWRTNEKLFF.

The rearrangement joins TRBV19 to TRBJ2-7, with 15 bases lining up with TRBD2. The length of the CDR3 is 18 residues. Per the germline V gene, CDR1 is LNHDA and CDR2 is SQIVND (reference sequence). Unmatched junction bases numbered 11, after V lost 7 bases and J lost 1 base. The CDR3 nucleotides are TGTGCCAGTACCCAACGGACTAGCGGGAGGGCACGGTCCTACGAGCAGTACTTC. It codes for CASTQRTSGRARSYEQYF.

Here the CDR3 reads CASSRGSGVTEAFF. The DNA for the CDR3 is TGTGCCAGCAGCAGGGGGTCAGGGGTTACTGAAGCTTTCTTT. The chain joins TRBV11-2 to TRBJ1-1, with D possibly matching TRBD1 (6 bases). Trimming removed 5 bases from V and 5 bases from J, with 15 bases in between. CDR3 length: 14 amino acids. CDR1 is SGHAT, CDR2 FQNNGV, per germline. Full variable domain (remainder filled in from reference TRBV11-2 and TRBJ1-1): EAGVAQSPRYKIIEKRQSVAFWCNPISGHATLYWYQQILGQGPKLLIQFQNNGVVDDSQLPKDRFSAERLKGVDSTLKIQPAKLEDSAVYLCASSRGSGVTEAFFGQGTRLTVV.

This chain uses TRBV2 with TRBJ1-1; perhaps TRBD1 as D (6 bases). V lost 3 bases and J lost 6, with 11 bases in between. Germline V CDR1 and CDR2: SNHLY, FYNNEI. CDR3 length: 13 residues. The CDR3 protein is CASSEGPGAEAFF. CDR3 sequence (DNA): TGTGCCAGCAGTGAGGGGCCAGGGGCTGAAGCTTTCTTT.

The chain joins TRBV6-4 to TRBJ2-5; D is possibly TRBD2 (6 bases). The CDR3 is made up of 14 amino acids. With 11 bases removed from V and 2 bases from J, the gap between germline ends came to 18 bases. Germline-derived CDR1 and CDR2 are MRHNA and SNTAGT. The CDR3 region is CAPSARGLQETQYF. CDR3 bases: TGTGCCCCCTCGGCCCGGGGGTTACAAGAGACCCAGTACTTC.

This clone was seen only a few times. This chain joins TRBV5-8 and TRBJ1-6; no clear D. Germline values: CDR1 SGHTS, CDR2 YDEGEE. The V and J ends lost 1 base and 15 bases respectively, with 14 bases between them. The CDR3 sequence is 13 residues long. CDR3 amino acids: CASSLTGHGGLHF. The CDR3 DNA reads TGTGCCAGCAGCTTGACGGGCCACGGAGGCCTCCACTTT.

CDR3 protein: CASSQNGETQYF. The CDR3 coding sequence is TGTGCCAGCTCACAAAACGGAGAGACCCAGTACTTC. This chain links TRBV18 with TRBJ2-5; no clear D gene. Trimming cost V 4 bases and J 4 bases, with 7 bases left between them. The CDR3 runs 12 residues. Germline CDR1 reads KGHSH; CDR2 reads LQKENI.

The rearrangement joins TRBV2 to TRBJ1-1; maybe TRBD1 (6 bases). CDR1 SNHLY and CDR2 FYNNEI come from the germline V gene. Trimming stripped 6 bases from V and 6 bases from J, with 17 bases between. CDR3 length equals 14 residues. The CDR3 coding sequence is TGTGCCAGCAGGGACAGCCGTCAATCGGCTGAAGCTTTCTTT. It specifies CASRDSRQSAEAFF.

The chain uses TRBV6-2 or TRBV6-3 and TRBJ2-1; D might be TRBD2 (6 bases). Germline V gives CDR1 MNHEY, CDR2 SVGEGT. This CDR3 contains 14 residues. V gave up 5 bases and J gave up 8 bases, with 16 bases separating them. CDR3 nucleotide sequence: TGTGCCAGCAGTGGGACTTTCAACCTGGATGAGCAGTTCTTC. Amino acids: CASSGTFNLDEQFF.

This rearrangement joins TRBV6-2 or TRBV6-3 to TRBJ2-1; D possibly corresponds to TRBD1 (5 bases). The V gene's germline CDR1 is MNHEY and CDR2 SVGEGT. Trimming removed 6 bases from V and 0 bases from J, with 15 bases in between. The CDR3 totals 16 residues. CDR3 bases: TGTGCCAGCAGCCGTCGACAGACCAGCTCCTACAATGAGCAGTTCTTC. Its translation is CASSRRQTSSYNEQFF.

The genes are TRBV7-3 and TRBJ2-1; D is undetermined. Deletions cut 4 bases from V and 5 bases from J, with 12 bases between. The length of the CDR3 is 14 residues. In germline, CDR1 is SGHTA, CDR2 FQGTGA. CDR3 sequence reads: CASSSTTQNNEQFF. The CDR3 nucleotides read TGTGCCAGCAGCTCGACGACACAAAACAATGAGCAGTTCTTC.

This sequence joins TRBV7-9 and TRBJ1-3, with D maybe TRBD1 (6 bases). Germline V CDR1 and CDR2: SEHNR, FQNEAQ (reference sequence). V shed 4 bases and J shed 2 bases, with 15 bases lying between them. This CDR3 has 16 residues. The CDR3, as DNA: TGTGCCAGCAGCTCGGGAACAGGGACACCTGGAAACACCATATATTTT. It yields the protein CASSSGTGTPGNTIYF.

The chain has TRBV6-4 and TRBJ1-1; no clear D gene. The CDR3 is 12 residues long. The V and J ends lost 0 bases and 9 bases respectively, with 8 bases between them. The V gene's germline CDR1 is MRHNA and CDR2 SNTAGT. This CDR3 is CASSDSHTQAFF. In DNA form, the CDR3 reads TGTGCCAGCAGTGACTCGCACACCCAAGCTTTCTTT.

J is TRBJ2-3 and V is TRBV14; 10 bases match TRBD1. Germline values: CDR1 SGHDN, CDR2 FVKESK. The V and J ends lost 3 bases and 3 bases, in that order; junction bases with no gene match: 6. The CDR3 covers 16 residues. The CDR3 loop reads CASSQTGGALTDTQYF. The CDR3 bases are TGTGCCAGCAGCCAGACAGGGGGCGCCTTAACAGATACGCAGTATTTT.

The chain employs TRBV9 and TRBJ1-4; D gene ambiguous. There are 16 residues in the CDR3. Trimming cost V 4 bases and J 0 bases, with 13 bases left between them. Germline loops: CDR1 SGDLS, CDR2 YYNGEE. CDR3 loop: CASSPFGRSTNEKLFF. Written as DNA, the CDR3 is TGTGCCAGCAGCCCGTTCGGGAGGTCAACTAATGAAAAACTGTTTTTT.

The V gene is TRBV7-9, the J gene TRBJ1-2; D not certain. Germline assignment: CDR1 SEHNR and CDR2 FQNEAQ (reference sequence). The CDR3 is made up of 13 amino acids. Trimming left V 1 base short and J 3 bases short, with 6 bases between. CDR3 nucleotide sequence: TGTGCCAGCAGCTTAGGGGAGGACTATGGCTACACCTTC. Translation gives CASSLGEDYGYTF.